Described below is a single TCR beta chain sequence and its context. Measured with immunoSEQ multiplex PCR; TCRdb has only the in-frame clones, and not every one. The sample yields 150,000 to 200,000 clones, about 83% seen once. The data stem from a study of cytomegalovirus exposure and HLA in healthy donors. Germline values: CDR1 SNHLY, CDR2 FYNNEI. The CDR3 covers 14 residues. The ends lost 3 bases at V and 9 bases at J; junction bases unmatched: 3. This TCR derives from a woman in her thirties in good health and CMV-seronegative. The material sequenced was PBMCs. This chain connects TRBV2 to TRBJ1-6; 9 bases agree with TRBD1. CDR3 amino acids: CASSDNRGPSPLHF. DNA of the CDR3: TGTGCCAGCAGTGACAACAGGGGGCCTTCACCCCTCCACTTT. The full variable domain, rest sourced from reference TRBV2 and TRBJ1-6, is EPEVTQTPSHQVTQMGQEVILRCVPISNHLYFYWYRQILGQKVEFLVSFYNNEISEKSEIFDDQFSVERPDGSNFTLKIRSTKLEDSAMYFCASSDNRGPSPLHFGNGTRLTVT.